Listed below are T cell receptor beta chains from one sample, sequenced in a study of blood T cell repertoires in COVID-19. Clones were sequenced by immunoSEQ multiplex PCR, and TCRdb holds only the in-frame ones, with some missing. The table lists around 64,000 clones, roughly nine tenths of them singletons. Sample: peripheral blood. All receptors come from a human donor in a cohort sampled during active COVID-19. Both conserved end residues are part of each CDR3. Fields, in order: clone size, CDR3 length, V gene, J gene, D gene, CDR3 DNA, CDR3 protein. The D gene is left open where the match is weak. For some rows the clone size is stated as once, few or many, or as a class when expanded; others skip it.

>.|13|TRBV7-3|TRBJ2-5|TRBD1
TGTGCCAGCAGCCTAGACAGGGTGGAGACCCAGTACTTC
CASSLDRVETQYF
>.|14|TRBV9|TRBJ1-6|TRBD1
TGTGCCAGCAGCTCGGGCCAGGGGGGTTCACCCCTCCACTTT
CASSSGQGGSPLHF
>.|15|TRBV30|TRBJ2-3|.
TGTGCCTGGAGTCCAGGACTGGCCGGCACAGATACGCAGTATTTT
CAWSPGLAGTDTQYF
>.|14|TRBV5-5|TRBJ2-7|.
TGTGCCAGCAGCTTGGCGCCAGGGGCCTACGAGCAGTACTTC
CASSLAPGAYEQYF
>.|14|TRBV28|TRBJ1-1|.
TGTGCCAGCACCCCCCCCGGGAGCTCGACCCAAGCTTTCTTT
CASTPPGSSTQAFF
>once|16|TRBV28|TRBJ1-2|TRBD1
TGTGCCAGCAACACTTACCCCCCGACAGGGCTCTATGGCTACACCTTC
CASNTYPPTGLYGYTF
>.|14|TRBV4-3|TRBJ1-5|.
TGCGCCAGCAGCCAAGAACGGGAAAGCCAGCCCCAGCATTTT
CASSQERESQPQHF
>.|16|TRBV5-4|TRBJ2-7|TRBD1
TGTGCCAGCAGCTTGCCCGGGACAGGGGGCTCCTACGAGCAGTACTTC
CASSLPGTGGSYEQYF
>.|13|TRBV29-1|TRBJ2-3|.
TGCAGCCTCCGAGGAGGGGCAACAGATACGCAGTATTTT
CSLRGGATDTQYF
>.|14|TRBV3-1/TRBV3-2|TRBJ2-7|TRBD2
TGTGCCAGCAGGGGAGCGGGGGGACTCTACGAGCAGTACTTC
CASRGAGGLYEQYF
>few|14|TRBV9|TRBJ1-1|.
TGTGCCAGCAGCGTGGCAGGGTTGAACACTGAAGCTTTCTTT
CASSVAGLNTEAFF
>.|15|TRBV19|TRBJ2-1|TRBD2
TGTGCCAGTAGTATAGTAGCGGGGGCTTACAATGAGCAGTTCTTC
CASSIVAGAYNEQFF
>.|13|TRBV6-4|TRBJ2-5|TRBD2
TGTGCCAGCACGGCGGGAGGGTTAAAGACCCAGTACTTC
CASTAGGLKTQYF
>few|14|TRBV7-9|TRBJ2-2|.
TGTGCCAGCAGACCCTATAAGAACACCGGGGAGCTGTTTTTT
CASRPYKNTGELFF
>.|16|TRBV4-3|TRBJ2-7|TRBD2
TGCGCCAGCAGCCAAGATGTGCGGGAGTTCACCTACGAGCAGTACTTC
CASSQDVREFTYEQYF
>.|19|TRBV10-1|TRBJ2-3|TRBD1
TGCGCCAGCAGCTTTCCCCGACCTGACAGGGATGAGCCCACAGATACGCAGTATTTT
CASSFPRPDRDEPTDTQYF
>.|15|TRBV5-1|TRBJ2-5|TRBD1
TGCGCCAGCAGCTTGGCGACAGGGGGCCCAGAGACCCAGTACTTC
CASSLATGGPETQYF
>.|16|TRBV5-1|TRBJ2-7|TRBD2
TGCGCCAGCAGCGCCCTCGGGAGGGACGGTGGGTACGAGCAGTACTTC
CASSALGRDGGYEQYF
>.|16|TRBV7-2|TRBJ2-1|TRBD2
TGTGCCAGCAGCGTCGCCTCCGGGGGGGCGTACAATGAGCAGTTCTTC
CASSVASGGAYNEQFF
>.|14|TRBV3-1/TRBV3-2|TRBJ2-3|.
TGTGCCAGCAGCCAAGACGCACACACAGATACGCAGTATTTT
CASSQDAHTDTQYF
>.|13|TRBV10-3|TRBJ1-1|TRBD1
TGTGCCACGACGACAGGGGGTTCTTCTGAAGCTTTCTTT
CATTTGGSSEAFF
>few|17|TRBV3-1/TRBV3-2|TRBJ1-3|TRBD1
TGTGCCAGCAGCCAACTCCTGACAGGGGATGCGAGAAACACCATATATTTT
CASSQLLTGDARNTIYF
>.|15|TRBV15|TRBJ1-1|.
TGTGCCACCATAACTCCTTCGACAGGAAACACTGAAGCTTTCTTT
CATITPSTGNTEAFF
>.|15|TRBV7-3|TRBJ2-1|TRBD1
TGTGCCAGCAGCTTAATGGACAGGGCCTACAATGAGCAGTTCTTC
CASSLMDRAYNEQFF
>.|14|TRBV28|TRBJ2-7|TRBD1
TGTGCCAGCAGTAGACAGGGGGCATTCTACGAGCAGTACTTC
CASSRQGAFYEQYF